This T cell receptor beta chain emerged from a study of shared clonotypes between healthy human individuals. Trimming cost V 5 bases and J 6 bases, with 17 bases left between them. The germline V gene encodes CDR1 MNHEY and CDR2 SMNVEV (reference sequence). The CDR3 is 15 amino acids. Repertoires were generated with immunoSEQ multiplex PCR, while TCRdb's copy carries only in-frame clones and drops some. The sample lists nearly 750,000 clones, 72% occurring once. CD4+ cells were split into CD45RA+ naive and CD45RA-negative memory subsets. Input material: memory CD4+ T cells sorted from blood. The subset denotes: CD45RA-negative fraction. The rearrangement joins TRBV27 to TRBJ2-1; tentatively, D is TRBD2 (6 bases). The clonotype originates from a woman aged 25-40 years in good health. As DNA, the CDR3 is TGTGCCAGCAGTCCGCGGGGACTGGGAGTCAATGAGCAGTTCTTC. This encodes CASSPRGLGVNEQFF.